These 29 T cell receptor beta chains originate from one sample sequenced in a study of blood T cells in healthy people across ages. The second PCR ran about 7 to 12 cycles with a sample-barcoded 5' primer and J-beta primers. One entry per CDR3 protein, called by TCRdb with MiXCR from the 5' RACE reads. The repertoire consists of approximately 1.5 million distinct CDR3 sequences, with almost 35% occurring once and the leading ten covering 11%. What was sequenced was blood. All receptors derive from a woman aged 25 to 45 in good health.

V gene TRBV19 combines with J gene TRBJ1-1; TRBD1 aligns across 8 bases. Germline V lookup: CDR1 LNHDA, CDR2 SQIVND (reference sequence). The J segment lost 11 bases and the V segment lost 9 bases, leaving 14 bases of the junction unmatched. CDR3 size: 13 residues. The CDR3 sequence: CASLSGTGKRAFF. DNA for the CDR3: TGTGCCAGCCTCTCCGGGACAGGAAAGAGGGCTTTCTTT.

This clonotype has a handful of counts. The V and J genes are TRBV7-9 and TRBJ2-1; a possible D gene is TRBD1 (5 bases). Germline CDR1 is SEHNR and CDR2 is FQNEAQ (reference sequence). V was shortened by 4 bases and J by 1 base, with 14 bases between the two germline ends. CDR3 length: 16 amino acids. This chain's CDR3 is CASSSSTVGSYNEQFF. CDR3 nucleotide sequence: TGTGCCAGCAGCTCCTCGACAGTCGGATCCTACAATGAGCAGTTCTTC.

On this clonotype itself: One end of the junction fails to match germline, which may point to a read error. The gene calls are TRBV6-1 and TRBJ1-2, with D maybe TRBD1 (5 bases). Per germline, CDR1 MNHNS and CDR2 SASEGT. The CDR3 has 13 amino acids. CDR3 in amino acids: CDSSEVGTEGYTF. CDR3 bases: TGTGACAGCAGTGAGGTAGGGACGGAAGGCTACACCTTC.

The chain has TRBV10-3 and TRBJ2-3, with 12 bases aligning to TRBD2. CDR1 ENHRY and CDR2 SYGVKD come from the germline V gene. The CDR3 has 15 residues. Trimming took 11 bases from V and 2 from J; bases not matched to a gene: 8. The CDR3 nucleotides are TGTGCCGCCCGGACTAGCGGGATGAACACAGATACGCAGTATTTT. This codes for CAARTSGMNTDTQYF.

V gene TRBV27 combines with J gene TRBJ2-3; maybe TRBD1 (5 bases). The germline V and J ends were trimmed by 1 base and 1 base, with 12 bases remaining between them. The CDR3 consists of 16 residues. CDR1 and CDR2 from the germline V gene are MNHEY and SMNVEV (reference sequence). CDR3 sequence (DNA): TGTGCCAGCAGTTTATTACAGCCGACAGGCACAGATACGCAGTATTTT. This codes for CASSLLQPTGTDTQYF.

This clonotype was seen only once. Given a much more abundant clone one base away, this may be a read error. This chain connects TRBV28 to TRBJ2-7; tentatively, D is TRBD1 (6 bases). CDR1 and CDR2 (germline): MDHEN, SYDVKM. The CDR3 totals 15 residues. CDR3 sequence reads: CTSHRDTGKNYEQYF. The CDR3 bases are TGTACCAGCCATAGGGACACCGGAAAGAATTACGAGCAGTACTTC.

This clonotype was found many times. The rearrangement links TRBV10-2 to TRBJ2-6; no definite D call. This CDR3 contains 14 residues. Looked up from germline, CDR1 is WSHSY and CDR2 is SAAADI. The V gene lost 7 bases and the J gene lost 0 bases, with 7 bases spanning the gap. CDR3 nucleotides: TGCGCCAGCACTGACATCTCTGGGGCCAACGTCCTGACTTTC. It codes for CASTDISGANVLTF.

The chain combines TRBV27 with TRBJ2-1, with 8 bases fitting TRBD2. CDR1 and CDR2 (germline): MNHEY, SMNVEV (reference sequence). J lost 8 bases, V lost 11 bases, and 8 bases had no gene match. The CDR3 extends over 12 amino acids. CDR3 amino acids: CAGTRECDEQFF. The CDR3 DNA reads TGTGCCGGGACTAGAGAATGCGATGAGCAGTTCTTC.

The V and J genes are TRBV6-6 and TRBJ1-4; D gene unclear. The CDR3 runs 13 residues. CDR1 and CDR2 from the germline V gene are MNHNY and SVGAGI (reference sequence). V was clipped by 5 bases and J by 3 bases, with 7 bases between them. CDR3 bases: TGTGCCAGCAGTCCGATGGCTAATGAAAAACTGTTTTTT. Protein product: CASSPMANEKLFF.

This chain joins TRBV12-3 or TRBV12-4 and TRBJ1-2, with 7 nucleotides matching TRBD1. Trimming took 5 bases from V and 2 from J; bases not matched to a gene: 8. CDR3 size: 15 residues. The CDR3 loop reads CASSPTGQLNYGYTF. DNA for the CDR3: TGTGCCAGCAGTCCGACGGGACAGCTGAACTATGGCTACACCTTC.

The V and J genes are TRBV24-1 and TRBJ1-1; 10 nucleotides match TRBD1. The CDR3 contains 13 residues. The V segment lost 7 bases and the J segment 3 bases; nucleotides outside the gene matches: 1. CDR1 and CDR2 (germline): KGHDR, SFDVKD. The CDR3 nucleotides read TGTGCCACCAGGGGGACAGGGGACACTGAAGCTTTCTTT. Encoded protein: CATRGTGDTEAFF.

This chain links TRBV27 with TRBJ2-7, with D perhaps matching TRBD2 (6 bases). CDR1 and CDR2 from the germline V gene are MNHEY and SMNVEV (reference sequence). V shed 4 bases and J shed 1 base, with 17 bases lying between them. This CDR3 is 16 amino acids long. The DNA of the CDR3 is TGTGCCAGCAGTTCGAACGGCGGGACCATTTCCTACGAGCAGTACTTC. Its protein product is CASSSNGGTISYEQYF.

This chain links TRBV18 with TRBJ2-5; D not certain. Germline assignment: CDR1 KGHSH and CDR2 LQKENI. V lost 0 bases to trimming and J lost 5 bases, with 10 bases between them. This CDR3 has 14 amino acids. This CDR3 reads CASSPPLGCETQYF. CDR3 bases: TGTGCCAGCTCACCACCTTTGGGCTGCGAGACCCAGTACTTC.

The chain is built from TRBV5-1 and TRBJ1-5; 7 nucleotides match TRBD1. J was trimmed by 2 bases and V by 6 bases; bases with no gene match: 8. Per germline, CDR1 SGHRS and CDR2 YFSETQ. The CDR3 contains 15 residues. In DNA, the CDR3 is TGCGCCAGCACCCAGGGGGGTGAGGGCAATCAGCCCCAGCATTTT. This encodes CASTQGGEGNQPQHF.

This clonotype turned up a few times. The chain links TRBV29-1 to TRBJ2-5; a possible D gene is TRBD1 (6 bases). Germline V CDR1 and CDR2: SQVTM, ANQGSEA. CDR3 length: 13 amino acids. V lost 7 bases and J 2 bases, leaving 14 bases between the germline ends. CDR3 residues: CSGATGTQETQYF. In DNA form, the CDR3 reads TGCAGCGGGGCTACAGGGACGCAAGAGACCCAGTACTTC.

The chain employs TRBV20-1 and TRBJ2-7, with D possibly TRBD2 on 6 matching bases. This CDR3 is built from 14 residues. Trimming shortened V by 5 bases and J by 5 bases, and 19 bases separated the two germline ends. The germline gives CDR1 DFQATT, CDR2 SNEGSKA (reference sequence). The CDR3: CSAGGNVIGHEQYF. DNA for the CDR3: TGCAGTGCTGGAGGGAACGTAATAGGCCACGAGCAGTACTTC.

Comments on this clonotype: Given a much more abundant clone one base away, this may be a read error. The V and J genes are TRBV29-1 and TRBJ1-2; D gene ambiguous. V lost 4 bases, J lost 6 bases, and 9 bases lay in between. Germline loops: CDR1 SQVTM, CDR2 ANQGSEA. The CDR3 sequence is 11 residues long. CDR3 loop: CSVVSDNGYTF. CDR3 nucleotide sequence: TGCAGCGTTGTCAGCGACAATGGCTACACCTTC.

This clonotype showed up just a few times. This chain joins TRBV7-8 and TRBJ1-5; a weak D match, TRBD1 (6 bases). V was cut by 7 bases and J by 5 bases, with 15 bases left in between. This CDR3 is built from 14 residues. Germline loops: CDR1 SGHVS, CDR2 FQNEAQ. The chain's CDR3 is CASNLGTSYQPQHF. In DNA, the CDR3 is TGTGCCAGCAACCTAGGGACATCCTATCAGCCCCAGCATTTT.

The V gene is TRBV13, the J gene TRBJ2-1; 13 nucleotides align to TRBD2. V gave up 9 bases and J gave up 3 bases; unmatched junction bases: 11. Germline assignment: CDR1 PRHDT and CDR2 FYEKMQ (reference sequence). There are 17 residues in the CDR3. Written as DNA, the CDR3 is TGTGCCAGTCAGCAACGGACTAGCGGGAGCTACTACAATGAGCAGTTCTTC. Its protein product is CASQQRTSGSYYNEQFF.

Note on this clonotype: The junction departs from the called germline gene at one end, perhaps through a read error. Here the CDR3 DNA reads TGTGCCATCAGCTACGGTGCGGGGGCCACTTATATTAATCAGCCCCAGCATTTT. As protein: CAISYGAGATYINQPQHF. This chain joins TRBV15 and TRBJ1-5; perhaps TRBD1 as D (6 bases). The CDR3 is 18 residues long. Germline-derived CDR1 and CDR2 are LNHNV and YYDKDF (reference sequence).

The chain uses TRBV12-3 or TRBV12-4 and TRBJ2-1; the D gene is possibly TRBD1 (5 bases). Trimming pared 2 bases from V and 8 bases from J, leaving 16 bases between. The CDR3 is made up of 15 amino acids. The CDR3 protein is CASSLRAGWSDEQFF. The CDR3 nucleotides are TGTGCCAGCAGTTTAAGGGCAGGGTGGAGCGATGAGCAGTTCTTC.

This clonotype was seen only a few times. CDR3 nucleotides: TGTGCCAGCAGCTCAGGACTAGGCGGCACAGATACGCAGTATTTT. It yields the protein CASSSGLGGTDTQYF. This chain joins TRBV7-7 and TRBJ2-3; 7 bases fit TRBD2. Germline V gene sequence: CDR1 SSHAT, CDR2 FNYEAQ (reference sequence). The CDR3 covers 15 residues. V lost 4 bases to trimming and J lost 1 base; unmatched junction nucleotides: 5.

The V gene is TRBV6-6, the J gene TRBJ2-6; no clear D. The V end lost 6 bases, the J end lost 2 bases, and 8 bases lay between the germline ends. The CDR3 has 14 residues. Germline CDR1 and CDR2: MNHNY and SVGAGI (reference sequence). CDR3 protein: CASSRNAGANVLTF. CDR3 bases: TGTGCCAGCAGCCGCAATGCTGGGGCCAACGTCCTGACTTTC.

The rearrangement links TRBV15 to TRBJ1-2; D possibly corresponds to TRBD1 (5 bases). The CDR3 covers 16 residues. V dropped 0 bases and J dropped 3 bases, with 14 bases sitting between them. The germline V gene encodes CDR1 LNHNV and CDR2 YYDKDF (reference sequence). The CDR3 DNA follows: TGTGCCACCAGCAGAGATAGTACCGGGGCAGACTATGGCTACACCTTC. Protein: CATSRDSTGADYGYTF.

This clonotype was observed a few times. The rearrangement joins TRBV20-1 to TRBJ1-2; weak D call: TRBD1 (6 bases). The CDR3 spans 14 residues. Germline assignment: CDR1 DFQATT and CDR2 SNEGSKA (reference sequence). V lost 2 bases and J 5 bases, leaving 15 bases between the germline ends. CDR3 sequence (DNA): TGCAGTGCTAGAATTCAGGGGCGAGATTATGGCTACACCTTC. Residues: CSARIQGRDYGYTF.

This clonotype was recorded at least ten times. The gene calls are TRBV7-2 and TRBJ2-1; a possible D gene is TRBD2 (6 bases). Germline V gene sequence: CDR1 SGHTA, CDR2 FQGNSA. The CDR3 runs 14 residues. With 6 bases removed from V and 4 bases from J, the gap between germline ends came to 13 bases. CDR3 sequence: CASRPGTGYNEQFF. CDR3 DNA sequence: TGTGCCAGCAGGCCGGGGACTGGATACAATGAGCAGTTCTTC.

J is TRBJ1-1 and V is TRBV5-1, with D possibly being TRBD1 (5 bases). Germline loops: CDR1 SGHRS, CDR2 YFSETQ. The CDR3 totals 14 residues. Trimming shortened V by 0 bases and J by 6 bases, and 12 bases separated the two germline ends. The CDR3 nucleotides are TGCGCCAGCAGCTTGGGCCAGGGATTTCCTGAAGCTTTCTTT. It is translated as CASSLGQGFPEAFF.

This clonotype appeared a single time. The chain employs TRBV9 and TRBJ2-1; unclear D gene. The CDR3 extends over 15 amino acids. Germline V gives CDR1 SGDLS, CDR2 YYNGEE. V lost 0 bases and J lost 1, with 8 bases in between. The CDR3 DNA is TGTGCCAGCAGCGTAGATGAAGGTTCCTACAATGAGCAGTTCTTC. Translated, it gives CASSVDEGSYNEQFF.

The rearrangement links TRBV20-1 to TRBJ2-1; D not certain. Germline-derived CDR1 and CDR2 are DFQATT and SNEGSKA (reference sequence). The CDR3 totals 15 residues. V dropped 6 bases and J dropped 0 bases, with 15 bases sitting between them. CDR3 nucleotide sequence: TGCAGTGCCCTTCTCTACCGGAGCTCCTACAATGAGCAGTTCTTC. Its translation: CSALLYRSSYNEQFF.